This T cell receptor beta chain was sequenced for a study of CD8 T cells in Susac syndrome. Sequencing of TCR beta covered CD8+ and CD4+ T cells obtained from blood. CD8+ and CD4+ T cells were negatively isolated; TEMRA cells were FACS-enriched. CDR3 size: 17 residues. Germline V lookup: CDR1 SGHRS, CDR2 YFSETQ. With 4 bases clipped from V and 3 bases from J, the junction kept 13 bases outside the gene matches. General study findings and limits: The number of individuals included in the study's TCR sequencing and HLA analysis was acknowledged as relatively small.

Comment on this clonotype: Its cognate antigen is unknown.

Random-hexamer reverse transcription was applied to about 0.45 to 1 ug RNA. Amplification of the TCR beta CDR3 was carried out by immunoSEQ multiplex PCR, which spanned a total of 54 Vbeta and 13 Jbeta segments. TCRdb processed the immunoSEQ multiplex PCR reads anew with MiXCR; each CDR3 protein has one entry. This table holds some 400,000 distinct CDR3 sequences, 85% found once. This rearrangement joins TRBV5-1 to TRBJ1-5, with 7 bases identical to TRBD1. The sample consisted of CD8+ T cells from PBMCs. This receptor was obtained from a human donor with multiple sclerosis. CDR3 amino acids: CASSPDSPTGVNQPQHF. Written as DNA, the CDR3 is TGCGCCAGCAGCCCCGATTCCCCCACAGGGGTCAATCAGCCCCAGCATTTT.